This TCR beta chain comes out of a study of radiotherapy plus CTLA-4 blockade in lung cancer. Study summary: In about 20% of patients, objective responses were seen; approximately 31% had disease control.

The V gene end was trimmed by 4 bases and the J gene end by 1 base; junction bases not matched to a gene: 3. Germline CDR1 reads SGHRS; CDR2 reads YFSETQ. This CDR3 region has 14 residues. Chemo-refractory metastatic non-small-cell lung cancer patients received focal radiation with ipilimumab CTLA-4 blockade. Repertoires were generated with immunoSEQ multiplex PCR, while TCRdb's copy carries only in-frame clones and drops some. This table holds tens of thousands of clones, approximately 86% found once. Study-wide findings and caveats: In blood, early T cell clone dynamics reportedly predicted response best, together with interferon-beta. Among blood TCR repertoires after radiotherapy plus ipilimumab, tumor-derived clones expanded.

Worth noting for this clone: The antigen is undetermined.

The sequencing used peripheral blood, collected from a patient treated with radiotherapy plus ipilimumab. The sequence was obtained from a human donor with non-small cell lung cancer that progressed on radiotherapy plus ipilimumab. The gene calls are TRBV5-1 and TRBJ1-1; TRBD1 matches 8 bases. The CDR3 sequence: CASSVGTGNTEAFF. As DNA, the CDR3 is TGCGCCAGCAGCGTCGGGACAGGGAACACTGAAGCTTTCTTT.